This is a list of T cell receptor beta chains from one sample in a study of siplizumab effects on memory and regulatory T cells. Clones were sequenced by immunoSEQ multiplex PCR, and TCRdb holds only the in-frame ones, with some missing. Of 50,000 to 75,000 clones in the sample, roughly 85% were seen once. Sequencing was done on a sample of memory CD4+ T cells sorted from blood. These receptors came from a human donor in good health. The CDR3 runs from the conserved cysteine through the conserved F or W. Only part of the rows carry a size: once, few, many, or a class if the clone is expanded.

TRBJ1-4	few	TRBV5-1	CASSWSGTGDEKLFF
TRBJ2-5	NA	TRBV7-9	CASSLGVGARETQYF
TRBJ1-3	NA	TRBV28	CASSLTGRREGNTIYF
TRBJ1-2	NA	TRBV5-4	CASSFRQGGGYTF
TRBJ1-4	NA	TRBV5-1	CASSLRRDREREKLFF
TRBJ1-2	NA	TRBV6-1	CASSEIGQNYGYTF
TRBJ2-1	NA	TRBV6-6	CASSYSAGAPYNEQFF
TRBJ2-7	NA	TRBV9	CASSVADRANEQYF
TRBJ1-1	NA	TRBV7-8	CASSLVSGLGRTEAFF
TRBJ2-1	NA	TRBV11-2	CASSLIAGLDNEQFF
TRBJ2-2	once	TRBV28	CASSLWEDRDFIGELFF
TRBJ1-2	NA	TRBV4-3	CASSQGTGVRYGYTF
TRBJ2-1	NA	TRBV6-1	CASSEPRIAPYNEQFF
TRBJ2-3	NA	TRBV5-1	CASSLEGWGDTQYF
TRBJ2-1	NA	TRBV15	CATSRPGFDEQFF
TRBJ1-1	few	TRBV9	CASSLQPVGTEAFF
TRBJ2-7	NA	TRBV6-1	CASSLMWEQYF
TRBJ2-3	NA	TRBV5-1	CASSLRGQGADTQYF
TRBJ1-1	NA	TRBV11-1	CASTPDRGGLGAFF
TRBJ1-4	NA	TRBV5-4	CASSLEGQGVLLAEKLFF
TRBJ1-1	NA	TRBV28	CASSPAGVGVNTEAFF
TRBJ1-2	NA	TRBV9	CASSAGLRQASNYGYTF
TRBJ2-6	NA	TRBV9	CASSDHSGANVLTF
TRBJ2-5	once	TRBV7-2	CASSYRTQETQYF
TRBJ2-3	NA	TRBV2	CASSLYRKIGATQYF
TRBJ1-2	NA	TRBV2	CASSPDRGGGYTF
TRBJ2-7	once	TRBV10-3	CAISGQVGYEQYF
TRBJ1-6	NA	TRBV19	CASSRHPQSSYNSPLHF
TRBJ2-5	NA	TRBV12-5	CASSHGSRTETQYF
TRBJ2-1	NA	TRBV6-5	CASSTRTGGDSEQFF
TRBJ1-1	NA	TRBV18	CATSGETEAFF
TRBJ2-3	NA	TRBV4-2	CASSQDFATRTDTQYF
TRBJ1-2	NA	TRBV5-6	CASRRFELYGYTF
TRBJ2-2	NA	TRBV5-5	CASSSQGDNTGELFF
TRBJ1-1	NA	TRBV11-2	CASSPDGGSGTEAFF
TRBJ1-1	NA	TRBV7-3	CASSTPQGKTTEAFF
TRBJ1-6	NA	TRBV5-4	CASSSKGLQGYNSPLHF
TRBJ1-2	NA	TRBV6-5	CASSSLTGVRGYTF
TRBJ1-2	NA	TRBV5-8	CASTTGGFYTF
TRBJ2-5	NA	TRBV2	CASRGGSAGTPIPQETQYF
TRBJ1-1	NA	TRBV6-6	CASSYSIPGGKAFF
TRBJ2-7	NA	TRBV5-4	CASSPGQGNEQYF
TRBJ2-1	NA	TRBV6-5	CASVRGGGNEQFF
TRBJ1-5	NA	TRBV7-2	CASSFGDNSNQPQHF
TRBJ1-2	few	TRBV18	CASSRTGVDYGYTF
TRBJ2-2	NA	TRBV5-4	CASSLGKSRAGELFF
TRBJ2-2	NA	TRBV5-1	CASSLAGNSNTGELFF
TRBJ2-5	NA	TRBV7-3	CASSAGTSEKTQYF
TRBJ1-1	few	TRBV5-1	CASSLGVGGVNTEAFF
TRBJ2-1	NA	TRBV7-2	CASSPSGGQYNEQFF
TRBJ2-1	NA	TRBV2	CASSSGGVIKNEQFF
TRBJ1-1	NA	TRBV28	CASSLGQSLTEAFF
TRBJ1-5	NA	TRBV5-6	CARSLGGGNQPQHF
TRBJ1-1	NA	TRBV4-3	CASSQDTGGTEAFF
TRBJ1-1	few	TRBV18	CASSPQGGSEAFF
TRBJ1-1	NA	TRBV15	CATSRARAVGQRFEAFF
TRBJ2-7	NA	TRBV19	CASSPGTGRSYEQYF
TRBJ1-2	NA	TRBV6-5	CASSYSTGRGGYTF
TRBJ2-1	NA	TRBV30	CAWSGGGLNEQFF
TRBJ2-2	NA	TRBV5-1	CASSTLLASELFF